This TCR beta chain appears in the sequencing data of a study of T-cell reconstitution after alpha-beta-depleted transplantation in children. Trimming stripped 7 bases from V and 6 bases from J, with 25 bases between. Germline V gene lookup returns CDR1 MNHNS and CDR2 SASEGT. The CDR3 is 16 amino acids. Study results and caveats: A year post-transplant, T-cell counts and diversity derived mostly from newly produced T cells.

At least ten counts were recorded for this clonotype. Its antigen is unknown. Unique molecular identifiers were incorporated during preparation of the TCRbeta library. Each CDR3 protein gets one entry after TCRdb re-called the PCR reads with MiXCR. The sample records a few hundred thousand distinct CDR3 sequences, about 6.6% being singletons. Sequencing used PBMCs, obtained before TCRalphabeta/CD19-depleted stem cell transplant. The TCR sequence derives from a boy aged 2 to 10 with acute lymphoblastic leukemia, due to receive a stem cell transplant. The chain recombines TRBV6-1 with TRBJ2-7; D call uncertain. CDR3 nucleotides: TGTGCCAGCACCCCTGGGTGGGTTGGCACCGGTCGCGAGCAGTACTTC. It encodes CASTPGWVGTGREQYF.